This TCR beta chain was captured in a study of T cell changes during pregnancy in multiple sclerosis. Trimming took 6 bases from V and 5 from J; bases not matched to a gene: 4. There are 14 residues in the CDR3. Germline CDR1 reads SNHLY; CDR2 reads FYNNEI. Measured with immunoSEQ multiplex PCR; TCRdb has only the in-frame clones, and not every one. This sample has about 47,000 clones; 92% occur once, and the top ten carry 2% to 2.5%. This sequence joins TRBV2 and TRBJ1-6; 7 positions agree with TRBD1. The material sequenced was peripheral blood, taken in the third trimester of pregnancy. The receptor comes from a female donor with multiple sclerosis, enrolled in a pregnancy study. Written as DNA, the CDR3 is TGTGCCAGCAGGGGCCAGGGGGATAATTCACCCCTCCACTTT. This encodes CASRGQGDNSPLHF. The full variable domain, completed using reference TRBV2 and TRBJ1-6, is EPEVTQTPSHQVTQMGQEVILRCVPISNHLYFYWYRQILGQKVEFLVSFYNNEISEKSEIFDDQFSVERPDGSNFTLKIRSTKLEDSAMYFCASRGQGDNSPLHFGNGTRLTVT.